This TCR beta chain originates from a study of blood T cell repertoires in COVID-19. As for the study in general: Material from acute and convalescent COVID-19 was sourced from the United States, Italy and Spain. Sample material is recorded as cDNA or gDNA derived from T cells, B-cell-depleted T cells, or PBMCs.

Original handling: Reference gene primer amplification gave nucleated cell count estimates. Here immunoSEQ multiplex PCR was the method, and the copy in TCRdb shows in-frame clones only, minus some. Clone size and V and J calls were adopted from that table, with D and trimming inferred from the DNA. The sample has nearly 200,000 clones, around 81% seen once. The CDR3 contains 15 residues. Germline CDR1 is KGHDR and CDR2 is SFDVKD. V shed 3 bases and J 5 bases; nucleotides not matched to a gene: 7. The sequenced sample consisted of peripheral blood. The chain combines TRBV24-1 with TRBJ2-5, with 8 bases fitting TRBD1. This TCR was recovered from a man aged 60 to 75 with COVID-19, enrolled during active disease. CDR3 sequence (DNA): TGTGCCACCAGTGATCCGACAGGGGAACTGGAGACCCAGTACTTC. Translation gives CATSDPTGELETQYF.